This T cell receptor beta chain stems from a study of type 1 and type 2 diabetes patients. Study-wide background: Magnetic bead positive selection isolated CD4+ or CD8+ T cells from PBMCs. Overall study results and limits: A median of one highly-expanded CD4+ clone, covering about 3.7% of reads, occurred in type 2 diabetes. V and J gene usage correlated at 0.8 to 0.97 between type 2 diabetes and control samples.

Amplification started from genomic DNA. The TCR beta CDR3 region was amplified using 30 forward and 13 reverse primers. One entry per CDR3 protein, called by TCRdb with MiXCR from the multiplex PCR reads. The repertoire holds approximately 260,000 distinct CDR3 sequences, approximately 45% seen once, with roughly 13% in the top ten. A note on this clonotype: Its antigen is as yet unknown.

This CDR3 has 16 residues. Germline V gives CDR1 SGHRS, CDR2 YFSETQ. Source material: peripheral blood mononuclear cells (PBMCs). The rearrangement uses TRBV5-1 and TRBJ2-5; TRBD1 matches 7 bases. Matching the DNA end better, TRBJ2-1 makes the J call doubtful. This TCR came from a man aged 18 to 29 with type 2 diabetes. The DNA for the CDR3 is TGCGCCAGCAGCCATATGCCGGGACAGAAGAACAATGAGCAGTTCTTC. Translating it yields CASSHMPGQKNNEQFF.